Listed below are T cell receptor beta chains from one sample, sequenced in a study of identical twins. TCRdb reprocessed the 5' RACE reads via MiXCR and lists one record per CDR3 protein. The data contain about 530,000 distinct CDR3 sequences, nearly 15% of them singletons. These sequences were also reported in another study, on yellow fever vaccine responses in identical twins.

Sequenced: CD4+ T cells sorted from blood. The receptors derive from a woman aged 18-30 years in good health. Both conserved end residues are part of each CDR3. Fields, in order: D gene, V gene, J gene, clone size, CDR3 protein, CDR3 DNA. D genes are given only for firm matches. Size is stated for part of the rows, as once, few or many counts, or as a class when the clone is expanded.

d_call: .; v_call: TRBV29-1; j_call: TRBJ2-2; clone_size: .; cdr3_aa: CSVGGTVGTGELFF; cdr3_nt: TGCAGCGTTGGCGGGACAGTGGGGACCGGGGAGCTGTTTTTT
d_call: .; v_call: TRBV28; j_call: TRBJ2-5; clone_size: few; cdr3_aa: CATRSSPGDQETQYF; cdr3_nt: TGTGCCACCCGGTCCTCCCCGGGGGACCAAGAGACCCAGTACTTC
d_call: TRBD2; v_call: TRBV28; j_call: TRBJ2-3; clone_size: .; cdr3_aa: CASRPAGGGDTQYF; cdr3_nt: TGTGCCAGCAGGCCAGCGGGAGGAGGGGATACGCAGTATTTT
d_call: .; v_call: TRBV7-9; j_call: TRBJ1-4; clone_size: .; cdr3_aa: CASSLRGAIDEKLFF; cdr3_nt: TGTGCCAGCAGCTTACGGGGGGCTATTGATGAAAAACTGTTTTTT
d_call: TRBD1; v_call: TRBV20-1; j_call: TRBJ2-3; clone_size: few; cdr3_aa: CSAIRTGWGDTQYF; cdr3_nt: TGCAGTGCTATCAGGACAGGGTGGGGGGATACGCAGTATTTT
d_call: .; v_call: TRBV4-1; j_call: TRBJ2-7; clone_size: few; cdr3_aa: CASSQDLNLRSPYEQYF; cdr3_nt: TGCGCCAGCAGCCAAGATCTTAATTTGCGTAGTCCCTACGAGCAGTACTTC
d_call: TRBD2; v_call: TRBV4-1; j_call: TRBJ2-4; clone_size: few; cdr3_aa: CASSQEVLAVDIQYF; cdr3_nt: TGCGCCAGCAGCCAAGAGGTACTAGCGGTAGACATTCAGTACTTC
d_call: TRBD1; v_call: TRBV12-3/TRBV12-4; j_call: TRBJ1-2; clone_size: .; cdr3_aa: CASSLAVQGARGGYTF; cdr3_nt: TGTGCCAGCAGTTTAGCGGTACAGGGGGCGCGTGGAGGCTACACCTTC
d_call: TRBD1; v_call: TRBV7-9; j_call: TRBJ2-3; clone_size: few; cdr3_aa: CASSSGQGASDTQYF; cdr3_nt: TGTGCCAGCAGCTCCGGACAGGGGGCATCAGATACGCAGTATTTT
d_call: .; v_call: TRBV5-6; j_call: TRBJ2-1; clone_size: .; cdr3_aa: CASSLDWTSAYNEQFF; cdr3_nt: TGTGCCAGCAGCTTGGACTGGACTTCGGCCTACAATGAGCAGTTCTTC
d_call: .; v_call: TRBV5-1; j_call: TRBJ2-2; clone_size: .; cdr3_aa: CASSLRDLRTGELFF; cdr3_nt: TGCGCCAGCAGCTTGCGGGACCTCAGGACCGGGGAGCTGTTTTTT
d_call: .; v_call: TRBV5-5; j_call: TRBJ1-1; clone_size: few; cdr3_aa: CASSLTSQVNTEAFF; cdr3_nt: TGTGCCAGCAGCTTGACTTCGCAGGTAAACACTGAAGCTTTCTTT
d_call: .; v_call: TRBV20-1; j_call: TRBJ2-4; clone_size: .; cdr3_aa: CSARALGAGGIQYF; cdr3_nt: TGCAGTGCTAGAGCTTTGGGGGCCGGCGGCATTCAGTACTTC